The entry below describes one T cell receptor beta chain. This receptor's antigen is unknown. Base qualities are not provided; no much larger clone lies one nucleotide away. The cohort comprised more than 550 healthy bone marrow donors. All cohort members were sampled while nominally healthy, although unrecorded immune exposures were likely present. The donor was CMV seropositive and was included in the group of 250 to 300 seropositive cohort members. A peripheral blood sample was provided by each donor, and peripheral blood mononuclear cells were used for TCR beta sequencing. The Qiagen DNeasy Blood Extraction Kit was used to extract genomic DNA from the blood cell samples. This entry is derived from a study of cytomegalovirus exposure and HLA in healthy donors (dated by TCRdb to between 2016 and 2019). Background for the entire study: According to an earlier analysis of a few hundred of the donors, 150 million to 200 million T cells yielded 117 million unique TCR beta sequences and approximately 300 Gb of sequence data. In addition to the first cohort of 650 to 800 subjects, a separate validation cohort of some 120 different subjects was used. Five DR-DQ haplotypes were treated as single units for association and clustering because of strong linkage in the cohort. Donor age, sex, ethnicity and CMV serostatus were collected together with the repertoire data. Around 320 gigabases of sequencing data and approximately 84 million unique TCR sequences were included in an early release covering around 650 HLA-typed donors. Typing coverage differed by locus: A, B, C, DRB1 and DQB1 were typed in roughly 629-630 donors, DQA1 in 500 to 550, DPA1 in 600 to 610, and DPB1 in about 450. A later genetic analysis used genome-wide SNP genotypes for about three fifths of the 666 donors, treating that subset as a discovery cohort. The later analysis used no new phenotypic data to find candidate immune exposures, relying instead on TCR beta sequences and their occurrence across donors. To decide whether each TCR beta V gene segment behaved as functional or pseudogenic, an earlier analysis of nearly 600 of the donors relied on high-throughput TCR beta sequencing. To study patterns of TCR occurrence, a later analysis re-analyzed previously published TCR beta repertoires from just over 650 donors and added high-resolution HLA genotyping. HLA typing covered class I and class II loci at four-digit resolution. On average, about 200,000 unique TCR beta nucleotide sequences were sequenced per donor among 300 to 500 genotyped donors of the cohort, with around 19% of those sequences being non-productive. The study combined high-throughput TCR immunosequencing, statistical association of individual TCRs with disease status, and machine learning to predict cytomegalovirus infection status. The study aimed to test whether signatures of past pathogen exposure could be identified by cataloging public T cell receptors. Every repertoire in the discovery cohort had been generated on one and the same sequencing platform. The study profiled the T cell repertoires of hundreds of subjects by immunosequencing and related them to cytomegalovirus serostatus. Of the approximately 400 genotyped donors, approximately 83% fell in the genetic ancestry cluster associated with self-reported Caucasian donors.

The V end loses 4 bases and the J end loses 5 bases, and a stretch of 12 bases separates them. The germline V gene (reference sequence) provides CDR1 WNHNN and CDR2 SYGVQD. Reading from cysteine to phenylalanine, the CDR3 counts 13 amino acids. Of the read, only the CDR3 DNA is kept; its 39 bases are in frame from base 1. The library was made by the immunoSEQ multiplex PCR assay. For the multiplex PCR, a mixture combining 60 forward primers for TCR Vbeta segments and 13 reverse primers for TCR Jbeta segments was used. The CDR3 region of rearranged TCR beta genes was amplified from genomic DNA with a multiplex PCR assay. On the Illumina HiSeq System, the amplified TCR beta libraries were sequenced as 87-base-pair reads. In the original analysis: A later analysis tallied approximately 87 million unique TCR beta chains across the 660 or so repertoires, and approximately 9.9 million of those chains were shared by two or more donors. A nearest-neighbor algorithm error-corrected the raw reads and collapsed the reads into unique sequences, merging closely related sequences to remove PCR and sequencing errors. To assign V, D and J gene segments, CDR3 sequences were aligned to IMGT reference sequences. For a sequence to be retained, at least a six-nucleotide match to both a V gene segment and a J gene segment was required. Rearrangements were classified as productive when the CDR3 lacked stop codons and remained in frame with V and J, and all other rearrangements were classified as non-productive. CDR3 was defined according to IMGT convention as the region running from the second conserved V-encoded cysteine to the conserved J-encoded phenylalanine. Sequences without an unambiguous match to a single V gene segment were excluded from the earlier analysis of about 640 of the donors. In an earlier analysis of about 590 of the donors, a V segment was called functional when productive rearrangements were above 56.7%, and segregating when the standard deviation between donors exceeded 5%. A statistical classification framework was built to diagnose cytomegalovirus status from the catalog of TCR beta chain sequences. In a later analysis, TCR nucleotide sequences were compared against IMGT/GENE-DB human TR gene sequences so that V and J genes could be assigned. The TCRdist pipeline was used in a later analysis to assign CDR3 sequences and most-parsimonious VDJ recombination scenarios. A later analysis defined each TCR beta chain by its CDR3 amino acid sequence plus V-gene family, and excluded reads lacking a unique V-gene family. A later analysis removed roughly 590 highly shared, low-generation-probability nucleotide sequences to deal with suspected cross-contamination and a sequencing artifact. A later analysis calculated a clonal expansion index for each public chain from normalized within-repertoire ranks of inferred template counts. A later analysis computed generation probabilities with a VDJ recombination model fitted to out-of-frame rearrangements, and checked the results against IGoR. In a later analysis, TCR-TCR, TCR-HLA and TCR-CMV co-occurrence was scored with hypergeometric tests, and a repertoire-size bias correction was applied to TCR pairs. To estimate false discovery rates, a later analysis permuted the HLA or CMV assignments 20 times. In a later analysis, co-occurring TCRs were grouped with DBSCAN, and TCRdist sequence similarity was added when clustering was performed within HLA-allele-positive subsets. Repertoires with fewer than 30,000 or more than 120,000 public chains were left out of co-occurrence clustering, as were several repertoires with anomalous nucleotide sharing. The source is immuneACCESS, and TCRdb retained only in-frame sequences with V and J called. Part of the clones is not carried over; for the studies checked, unresolved V genes explain less than half of this, and the remainder is unexplained. V and J calls and clone size are given by that table; D and trimming were obtained from the DNA. The sample records some 170,000 clones, roughly 79% of which are singletons. The ten most abundant clones make up approximately 4.4% of the sample.

Broader findings and caveats from the paper: Strong co-occurrence of HLA alleles, especially DR and DQ, made assigning TCR associations to individual alleles difficult. Most CMV-associated TCR beta chains appeared to be HLA-restricted in a later analysis, and the HLA associations seemed to be driven largely by CMV exposure. Cytomegalovirus status was reported to be diagnosed by the classifier with high specificity and sensitivity in both the original and validation cohorts. A total of fewer than 200 TCR beta chains were listed by the study as associated with cytomegalovirus. While some public TCRs were present in many individuals, most TCR sequences turned up only very rarely across donors. Only TCR beta chains were sequenced in this cohort, and the absence of alpha or paired-chain data limited detectable features. Correlated functional status among segregating V segments might reflect linkage disequilibrium, but an unknown experimental factor could not be ruled out. In a later analysis, HLA-associated TCR beta chains were found to be more clonally expanded and to have lower generation probabilities than equally common non-associated chains. Some IMGT-functional V segments, including TRBV6-2 and TRBV6-3, could not be distinguished by the 87-base-pair reads and were therefore excluded. According to the authors, the approach could potentially be generalized to other disease states and immunological phenotypes. In a later genetic analysis, a missense DCLRE1C variant was associated with V-gene and J-gene trimming of TCR beta chains, and the association was replicated in an independent cohort. Specific HLA alleles were associated with 15,000 to 20,000 TCR beta sequences at a false discovery rate of 0.05 in a later analysis. An earlier analysis of some 560 of the donors showed that most TCR beta V segments appeared in productive rearrangements either about 90% or about 30% of the time, which broadly matched IMGT annotations. A later analysis reported that several top co-occurrence clusters appeared linked to parvovirus B19, influenza, CMV and Epstein-Barr virus. In a later genetic analysis, fewer N-insertions in productive TCRs were reported among donors in an Asian-associated ancestry cluster than the 666-donor mean. The presence/absence analyses assumed that sequencing depth was roughly uniform across donors, and that assumption may not be true. A further reported finding was that TCR beta sequences accurately predicted the HLA-A and HLA-B alleles for most subjects in the first cohort. A few of the identified cytomegalovirus-associated TCR beta chains were confirmed in vitro to be specific for cytomegalovirus antigens. Because counts were too low, roughly 16 rarely observed V segments, including chromosome 9 orphons, were left out of the earlier analysis of over 550 of the donors. HLA typing was unavailable for some donors at each locus, so association tests used only the typed subset. The sequencing pipeline was judged likely to have produced a cluster of highly shared sequence variants as a technical artifact. According to a later analysis, TCR association rates differed among HLA loci, with DRB1 alleles showing the most associated TCRs and HLA-C alleles showing the fewest. Immune exposure information for the cohort was limited to CMV serostatus.

The V and J segments used are TRBV10-1 and TRBJ2-7; the D segment cannot be called with confidence. The origin of this receptor is a woman under 30 in good health and CMV-seropositive. Sequenced: PBMCs. The nucleotide sequence is TGCGCCAGCAGTGGGCATGCCCGGGACGAGCAGTACTTC. Protein translation: CASSGHARDEQYF.